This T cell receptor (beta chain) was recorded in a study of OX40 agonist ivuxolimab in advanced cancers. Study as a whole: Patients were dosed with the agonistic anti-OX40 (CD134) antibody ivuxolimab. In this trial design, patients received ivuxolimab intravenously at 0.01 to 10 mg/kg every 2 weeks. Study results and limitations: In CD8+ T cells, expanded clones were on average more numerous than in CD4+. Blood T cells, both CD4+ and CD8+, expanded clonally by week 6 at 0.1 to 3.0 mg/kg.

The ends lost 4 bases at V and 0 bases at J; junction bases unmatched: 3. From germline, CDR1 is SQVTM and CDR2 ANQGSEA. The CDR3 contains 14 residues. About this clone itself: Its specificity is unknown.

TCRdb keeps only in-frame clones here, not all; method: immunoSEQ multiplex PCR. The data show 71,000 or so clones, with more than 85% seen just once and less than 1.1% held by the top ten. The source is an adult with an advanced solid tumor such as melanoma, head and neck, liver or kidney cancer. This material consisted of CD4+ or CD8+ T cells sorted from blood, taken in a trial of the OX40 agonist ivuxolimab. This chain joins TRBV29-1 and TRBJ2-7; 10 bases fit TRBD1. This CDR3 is CSVVRTGGSYEQYF. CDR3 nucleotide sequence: TGCAGCGTTGTACGGACAGGGGGCTCCTACGAGCAGTACTTC.